What follows are 17 T cell receptor beta chains derived from one specimen sequenced in a study of cytotoxic CD8 clonotypes in ibrutinib-treated CLL. TCRdb's copy holds only in-frame clones and misses some; the assay was immunoSEQ multiplex PCR. The repertoire holds just over 200,000 clones, with roughly 73% as singletons. The specimen comprised PBMCs, sampled after 12 months of ibrutinib treatment. These receptors were obtained from a human donor with chronic lymphocytic leukemia.

V gene TRBV19 combines with J gene TRBJ1-1, with TRBD1 identical over 11 bases. Germline V gene data show CDR1 as LNHDA and CDR2 as SQIVND (reference sequence). The length of the CDR3 is 16 residues. The V gene end was trimmed by 4 bases and the J gene end by 2 bases; junction bases not matched to a gene: 6. The CDR3, as DNA: TGTGCCAGTAGTACACCGCGGACAGGGGGCAACACTGAAGCTTTCTTT. Its protein is CASSTPRTGGNTEAFF.

J is TRBJ2-7 and V is TRBV10-3; TRBD1 is a possible D gene (6 bases). This CDR3 is built from 13 residues. Germline values: CDR1 ENHRY, CDR2 SYGVKD. With 4 bases removed from V and 5 bases from J, the gap between germline ends came to 12 bases. CDR3 loop: CAISVSRGHEQYF. DNA for the CDR3: TGTGCCATCAGTGTCTCCAGGGGCCACGAGCAGTACTTC.

V is TRBV5-1 and J is TRBJ2-7, with D maybe TRBD1 (5 bases). The CDR3 is made up of 15 amino acids. Germline CDR1 and CDR2: SGHRS and YFSETQ. V dropped 0 bases and J dropped 3 bases, with 13 bases sitting between them. Here the CDR3 DNA reads TGCGCCAGCAGCTTGGGAGCAGGGCGAGACTACGAGCAGTACTTC. Amino acids: CASSLGAGRDYEQYF. Full variable domain (missing parts from reference TRBV5-1 and TRBJ2-7): KAGVTQTPRYLIKTRGQQVTLSCSPISGHRSVSWYQQTPGQGLQFLFEYFSETQRNKGNFPGRFSGRQFSNSRSEMNVSTLELGDSALYLCASSLGAGRDYEQYFGPGTRLTVT.

This clone was observed a single time. V is TRBV10-2 and J is TRBJ2-1; TRBD1 agrees at 9 bases. With V trimmed by 4 bases and J by 3 bases, 7 bases remained unmatched. This CDR3 comprises 16 residues. Germline loops: CDR1 WSHSY, CDR2 SAAADI. DNA of the CDR3: TGCGCCAGCAGTGCTGTATCGGGACAGGGCTACAATGAGCAGTTCTTC. It codes for CASSAVSGQGYNEQFF.

V gene TRBV7-3 combines with J gene TRBJ2-3; 10 nucleotides agree with TRBD2. Trimming removed 3 bases from V and 12 bases from J; junction bases left unmatched: 3. CDR1 and CDR2 from the germline V gene are SGHTA and FQGTGA. CDR3 length equals 12 residues. This chain's CDR3 is CASSFSGGAQYF. CDR3 DNA sequence: TGTGCCAGCAGCTTCAGCGGGGGGGCACAGTATTTT.

The chain is built from TRBV7-6 and TRBJ2-2, with 8 bases matching TRBD2. CDR3 length: 17 residues. Germline assignment: CDR1 SGHVS and CDR2 FNYEAQ. V shed 0 bases and J 4 bases; nucleotides not matched to a gene: 7. For the CDR3, the DNA is TGTGCCAGCAGCTTAGCGATGGCGGGAGGCCCCACCGGGGAGCTGTTTTTT. Translation: CASSLAMAGGPTGELFF.

This chain links TRBV4-1 with TRBJ2-7, with D possibly being TRBD1 (5 bases). This CDR3 is built from 12 residues. Trimming stripped 3 bases from V and 6 bases from J, with 9 bases between. Germline V gene lookup returns CDR1 MGHRA and CDR2 YSYEKL. The CDR3 DNA follows: TGCGCCAGCAGCCACTTCCAGGGCGAGCAGTACTTC. Residues: CASSHFQGEQYF.

The table lists this clone with a count of one. The chain has TRBV10-3 and TRBJ2-1; no reliable D call. The V gene's germline CDR1 is ENHRY and CDR2 SYGVKD. The CDR3 is 12 residues long. The V and J ends lost 6 bases and 12 bases respectively, with 15 bases between them. Written as DNA, the CDR3 is TGTGCCATCAGCCACGGATCCGCACCGCAGTTCTTC. Its protein product is CAISHGSAPQFF.

The chain joins TRBV6-5 to TRBJ2-2; no definite D call. Deletions cut 7 bases from V and 2 bases from J, with 2 bases between. This CDR3 is built from 11 residues. Germline-derived CDR1 and CDR2 are MNHEY and SVGAGI. The CDR3 here is CASTNTGELFF. CDR3 DNA sequence: TGTGCCAGCACAAACACCGGGGAGCTGTTTTTT.

The count of this clone is one. The chain uses TRBV5-4 and TRBJ2-3; TRBD2 matches at 16 bases. This CDR3 is built from 16 residues. J was trimmed by 5 bases and V by 3 bases; bases with no gene match: 3. CDR1 and CDR2 from the germline V gene are SGHNT and YYREEE (reference sequence). The CDR3 sequence: CASSWGLAGGEDTQYF. The CDR3 nucleotides read TGTGCCAGCAGCTGGGGACTAGCGGGAGGGGAAGATACGCAGTATTTT. The variable domain in full, with the rest retrieved from reference TRBV5-4 and TRBJ2-3, is ETGVTQSPTHLIKTRGQQVTLRCSSQSGHNTVSWYQQALGQGPQFIFQYYREEENGRGNFPPRFSGLQFPNYSSELNVNALELDDSALYLCASSWGLAGGEDTQYFGPGTRLTVL.

The rearrangement links TRBV9 to TRBJ2-7; D perhaps matches TRBD1 (5 bases). The CDR3 consists of 14 residues. Trimming cost V 3 bases and J 5 bases, with 15 bases left between them. Germline V gene sequence: CDR1 SGDLS, CDR2 YYNGEE. The CDR3 sequence is CASSGPRAWDEQYF. CDR3 bases: TGTGCCAGCAGCGGGCCCAGGGCCTGGGACGAGCAGTACTTC. The full variable domain, completed using reference TRBV9 and TRBJ2-7, is DSGVTQTPKHLITATGQRVTLRCSPRSGDLSVYWYQQSLDQGLQFLIQYYNGEERAKGNILERFSAQQFPDLHSELNLSSLELGDSALYFCASSGPRAWDEQYFGPGTRLTVT.

This chain links TRBV5-4 with TRBJ2-1; the D gene is possibly TRBD2 (7 bases). CDR3 length: 16 residues. The V end lost 4 bases, the J end lost 7 bases, and 21 bases lay between the germline ends. CDR1 and CDR2 from the germline V gene are SGHNT and YYREEE (reference sequence). The CDR3 nucleotides read TGTGCCAGCAGCGTACGGAGGGGGGGAGGGAGGAATGAGCAGTTCTTC. This sequence encodes CASSVRRGGGRNEQFF. Complete variable domain (other parts from reference TRBV5-4 and TRBJ2-1): ETGVTQSPTHLIKTRGQQVTLRCSSQSGHNTVSWYQQALGQGPQFIFQYYREEENGRGNFPPRFSGLQFPNYSSELNVNALELDDSALYLCASSVRRGGGRNEQFFGPGTRLTVL.

The chain employs TRBV18 and TRBJ1-5, with D possibly matching TRBD1 (5 bases). Germline V gene data show CDR1 as KGHSH and CDR2 as LQKENI. The length of the CDR3 is 14 residues. The germline V and J ends were trimmed by 4 bases and 3 bases, with 10 bases remaining between them. The CDR3 reads CASSLTAFNQPQHF. CDR3 nucleotide sequence: TGTGCCAGCTCACTGACAGCGTTCAATCAGCCCCAGCATTTT.

This clone showed up just once. The chain couples TRBV6-1 to TRBJ2-3, with D uncertain. V was shortened by 7 bases and J by 5 bases, with 7 bases between the two germline ends. CDR3 size: 11 residues. The germline gives CDR1 MNHNS, CDR2 SASEGT. This chain's CDR3 is CASKQKDTQYF. CDR3 DNA sequence: TGTGCCAGCAAACAGAAAGATACGCAGTATTTT.

The chain is built from TRBV30 and TRBJ1-1, with unresolved D. Trimming shortened V by 2 bases and J by 2 bases, and 0 bases separated the two germline ends. The CDR3 length is 10 residues. Per the germline V gene, CDR1 is GTSNPN and CDR2 is SVGIG (reference sequence). Written as DNA, the CDR3 is TGTGCCTGGAGTAACACTGAAGCTTTCTTT. Translation gives CAWSNTEAFF.

The chain joins TRBV7-8 to TRBJ1-5; the D gene is possibly TRBD1 (6 bases). The CDR3 spans 14 residues. The germline V gene encodes CDR1 SGHVS and CDR2 FQNEAQ. V was cut by 1 base and J by 5 bases, with 9 bases left in between. The CDR3 reads CASSLDRVYQPQHF. The CDR3 DNA reads TGTGCCAGCAGCTTAGACAGGGTTTATCAGCCCCAGCATTTT.

The chain links TRBV5-6 to TRBJ2-7; the match to TRBD1 covers 9 bases. The CDR3 has 15 amino acids. Germline CDR1 reads SGHDT; CDR2 reads YYEEEE. Losses at the gene ends were 5 bases for V and 4 bases for J; bases not matched to a gene: 10. The CDR3 is CASRDSPGQGYEQYF. CDR3 nucleotides: TGTGCCAGCAGAGACAGTCCGGGACAGGGTTACGAGCAGTACTTC.